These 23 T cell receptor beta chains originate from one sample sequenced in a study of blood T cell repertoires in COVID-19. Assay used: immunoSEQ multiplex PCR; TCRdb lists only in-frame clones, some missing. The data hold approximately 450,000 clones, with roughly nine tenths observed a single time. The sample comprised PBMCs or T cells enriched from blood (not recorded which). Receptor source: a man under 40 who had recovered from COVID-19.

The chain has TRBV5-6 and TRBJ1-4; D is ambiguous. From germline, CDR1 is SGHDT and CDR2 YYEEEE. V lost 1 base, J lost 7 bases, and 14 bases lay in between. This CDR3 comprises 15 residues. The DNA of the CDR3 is TGTGCCAGCAGCTTGCTTGTAGGCTCGGGTGAAAAACTGTTTTTT. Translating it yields CASSLLVGSGEKLFF.

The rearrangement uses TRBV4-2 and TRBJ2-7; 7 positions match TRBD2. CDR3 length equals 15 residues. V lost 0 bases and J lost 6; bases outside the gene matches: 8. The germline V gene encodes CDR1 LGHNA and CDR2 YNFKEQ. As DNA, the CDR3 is TGTGCCAGCAGCCAAGATAAACTATCGGGAGGCGAGCAGTACTTC. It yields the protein CASSQDKLSGGEQYF.

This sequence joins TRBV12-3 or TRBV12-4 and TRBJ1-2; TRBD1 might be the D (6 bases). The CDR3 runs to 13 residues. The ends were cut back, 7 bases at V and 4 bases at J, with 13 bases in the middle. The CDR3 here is CASTRTEIYGYTF. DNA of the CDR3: TGTGCCAGCACTAGGACAGAGATCTATGGCTACACCTTC.

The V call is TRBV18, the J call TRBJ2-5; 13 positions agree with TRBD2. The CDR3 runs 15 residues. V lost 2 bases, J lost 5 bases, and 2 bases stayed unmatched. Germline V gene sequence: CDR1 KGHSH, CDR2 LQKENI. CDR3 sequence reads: CASSPVGLAGETQYF. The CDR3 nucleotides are TGTGCCAGCTCACCAGTGGGACTAGCGGGGGAGACCCAGTACTTC.

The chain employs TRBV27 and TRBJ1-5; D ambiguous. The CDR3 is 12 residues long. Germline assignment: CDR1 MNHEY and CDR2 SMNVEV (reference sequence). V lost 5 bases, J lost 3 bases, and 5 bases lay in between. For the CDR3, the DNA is TGTGCCAGCAGTACAGTCAATCAGCCCCAGCATTTT. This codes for CASSTVNQPQHF.

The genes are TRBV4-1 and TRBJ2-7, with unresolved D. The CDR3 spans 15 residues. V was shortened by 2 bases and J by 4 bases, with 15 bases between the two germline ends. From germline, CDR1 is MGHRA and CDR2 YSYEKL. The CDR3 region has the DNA TGCGCCAGCAGCCAAACCCCAAGTCCCGCGTACGAGCAGTACTTC. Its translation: CASSQTPSPAYEQYF.

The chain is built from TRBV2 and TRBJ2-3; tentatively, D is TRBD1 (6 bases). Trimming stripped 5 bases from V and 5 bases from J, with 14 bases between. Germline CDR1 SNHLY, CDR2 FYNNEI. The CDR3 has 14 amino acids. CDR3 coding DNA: TGTGCCAGCAGTTATAAACGGACAGAAGATACGCAGTATTTT. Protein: CASSYKRTEDTQYF.

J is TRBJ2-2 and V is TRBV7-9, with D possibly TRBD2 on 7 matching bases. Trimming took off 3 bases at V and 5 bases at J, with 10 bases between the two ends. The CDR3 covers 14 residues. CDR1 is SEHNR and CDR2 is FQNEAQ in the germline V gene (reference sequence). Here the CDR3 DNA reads TGTGCCAGCAGCTTGGGGGGGCATACCGGGGAGCTGTTTTTT. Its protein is CASSLGGHTGELFF. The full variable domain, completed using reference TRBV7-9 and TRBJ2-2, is DTGVSQNPRHKITKRGQNVTFRCDPISEHNRLYWYRQTLGQGPEFLTYFQNEAQLEKSRLLSDRFSAERPKGSFSTLEIQRTEQGDSAMYLCASSLGGHTGELFFGEGSRLTVL.

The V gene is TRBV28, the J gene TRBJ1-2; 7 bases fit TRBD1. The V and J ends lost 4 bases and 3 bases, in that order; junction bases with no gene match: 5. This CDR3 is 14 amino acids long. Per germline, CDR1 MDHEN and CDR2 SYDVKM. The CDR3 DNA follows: TGTGCCAGCAGTTCAGGGGGTCGGGACTATGGCTACACCTTC. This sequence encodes CASSSGGRDYGYTF.

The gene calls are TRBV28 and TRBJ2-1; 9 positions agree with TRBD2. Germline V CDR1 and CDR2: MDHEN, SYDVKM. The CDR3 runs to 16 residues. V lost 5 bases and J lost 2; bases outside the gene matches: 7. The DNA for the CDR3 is TGTGCCAGCAGTCAAGCGGGGGGCCTCACCTACAATGAGCAGTTCTTC. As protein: CASSQAGGLTYNEQFF. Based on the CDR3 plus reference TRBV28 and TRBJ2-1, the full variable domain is DVKVTQSSRYLVKRTGEKVFLECVQDMDHENMFWYRQDPGLGLRLIYFSYDVKMKEKGDIPEGYSVSREKKERFSLILESASTNQTSMYLCASSQAGGLTYNEQFFGPGTRLTVL.

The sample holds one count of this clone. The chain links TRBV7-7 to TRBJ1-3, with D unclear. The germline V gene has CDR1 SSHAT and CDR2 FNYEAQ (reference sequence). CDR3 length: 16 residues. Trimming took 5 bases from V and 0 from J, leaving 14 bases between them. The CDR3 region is CASSARQASSGNTIYF. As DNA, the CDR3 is TGTGCCAGCAGCGCGCGCCAGGCCAGCTCTGGAAACACCATATATTTT.

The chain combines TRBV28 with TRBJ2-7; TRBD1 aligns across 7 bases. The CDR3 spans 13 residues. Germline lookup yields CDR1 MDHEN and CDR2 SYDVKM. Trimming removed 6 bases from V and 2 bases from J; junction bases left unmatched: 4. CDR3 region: CASSLTGTYEQYF. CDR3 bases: TGTGCCAGCAGCTTGACAGGGACCTACGAGCAGTACTTC.

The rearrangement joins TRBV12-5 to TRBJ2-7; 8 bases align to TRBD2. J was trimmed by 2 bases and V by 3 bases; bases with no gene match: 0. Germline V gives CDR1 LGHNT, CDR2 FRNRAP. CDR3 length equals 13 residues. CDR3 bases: TGTGCTAGTGGTTTAGCGGGAGCCTACGAGCAGTACTTC. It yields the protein CASGLAGAYEQYF.

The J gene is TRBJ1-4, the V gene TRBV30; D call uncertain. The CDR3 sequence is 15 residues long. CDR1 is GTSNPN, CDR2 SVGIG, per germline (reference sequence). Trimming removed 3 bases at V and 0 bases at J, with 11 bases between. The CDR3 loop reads CAWSPRWATNEKLFF. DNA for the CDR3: TGTGCCTGGAGCCCTAGGTGGGCAACTAATGAAAAACTGTTTTTT.

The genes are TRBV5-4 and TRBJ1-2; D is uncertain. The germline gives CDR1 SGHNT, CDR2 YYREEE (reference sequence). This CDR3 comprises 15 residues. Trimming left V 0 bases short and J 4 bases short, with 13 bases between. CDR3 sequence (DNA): TGTGCCAGCAGCTTGGGCGACACCCAACTCTATGGCTACACCTTC. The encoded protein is CASSLGDTQLYGYTF.

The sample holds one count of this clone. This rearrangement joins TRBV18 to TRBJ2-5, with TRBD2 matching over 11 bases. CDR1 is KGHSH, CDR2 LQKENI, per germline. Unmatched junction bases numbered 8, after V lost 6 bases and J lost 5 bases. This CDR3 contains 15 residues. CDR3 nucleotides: TGTGCCAGCTCCCAGGGGACTAGCGGTGAGGAGACCCAGTACTTC. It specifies CASSQGTSGEETQYF.

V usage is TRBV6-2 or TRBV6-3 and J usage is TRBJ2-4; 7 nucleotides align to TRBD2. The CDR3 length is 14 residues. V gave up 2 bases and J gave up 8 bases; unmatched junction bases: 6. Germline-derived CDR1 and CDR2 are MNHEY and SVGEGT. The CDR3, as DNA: TGTGCCAGCAGTTACCATCCCAGCGGGGACATTCAGTACTTC. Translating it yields CASSYHPSGDIQYF.

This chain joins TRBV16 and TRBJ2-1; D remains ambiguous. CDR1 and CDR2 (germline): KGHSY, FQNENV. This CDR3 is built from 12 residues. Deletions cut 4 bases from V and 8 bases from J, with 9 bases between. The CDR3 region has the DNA TGTGCCAGCAGCCTGATAAGCTATGAGCAGTTCTTC. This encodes CASSLISYEQFF.

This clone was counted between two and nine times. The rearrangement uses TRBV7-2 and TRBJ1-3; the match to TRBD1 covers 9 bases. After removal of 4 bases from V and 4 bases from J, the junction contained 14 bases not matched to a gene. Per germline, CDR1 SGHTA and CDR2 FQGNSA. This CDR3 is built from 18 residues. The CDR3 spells CASSSDFYRGLSGNTIYF. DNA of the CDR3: TGTGCCAGCAGCTCCGATTTTTACAGGGGGCTCTCCGGAAACACCATATATTTT.

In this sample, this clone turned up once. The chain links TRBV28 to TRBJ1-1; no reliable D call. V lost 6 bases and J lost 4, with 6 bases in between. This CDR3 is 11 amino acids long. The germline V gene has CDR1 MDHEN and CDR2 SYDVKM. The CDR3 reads CASSLLTEAFF. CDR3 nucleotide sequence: TGTGCCAGCAGCCTTCTCACTGAAGCTTTCTTT.

The CDR3, as DNA: TGTGCCAGCAGTGGAGCTAGCGGGAATCAAGAGACCCAGTACTTC. Its translation is CASSGASGNQETQYF. The chain carries TRBV6-1 and TRBJ2-5; the match to TRBD2 covers 9 bases. The CDR3 length is 15 residues. V shed 4 bases, J shed 2 bases, and the junction held 5 bases outside the gene matches. Per germline, CDR1 MNHNS and CDR2 SASEGT.

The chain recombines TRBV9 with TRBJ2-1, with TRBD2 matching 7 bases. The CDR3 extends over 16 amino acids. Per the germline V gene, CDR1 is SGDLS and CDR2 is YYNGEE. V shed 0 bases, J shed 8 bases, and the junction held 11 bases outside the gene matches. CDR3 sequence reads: CASSVDPSGTRYEQFF. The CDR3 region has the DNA TGTGCCAGCAGCGTAGACCCTAGCGGCACAAGGTATGAGCAGTTCTTC.

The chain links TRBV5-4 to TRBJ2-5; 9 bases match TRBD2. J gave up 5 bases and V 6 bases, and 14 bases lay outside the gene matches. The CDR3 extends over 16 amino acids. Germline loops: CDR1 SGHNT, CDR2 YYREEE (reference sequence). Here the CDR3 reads CASTRAGGRARETQYF. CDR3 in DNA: TGTGCCAGCACGCGGGCGGGCGGGAGGGCGCGGGAGACCCAGTACTTC. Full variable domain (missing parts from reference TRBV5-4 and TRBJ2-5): ETGVTQSPTHLIKTRGQQVTLRCSSQSGHNTVSWYQQALGQGPQFIFQYYREEENGRGNFPPRFSGLQFPNYSSELNVNALELDDSALYLCASTRAGGRARETQYFGPGTRLLVL.